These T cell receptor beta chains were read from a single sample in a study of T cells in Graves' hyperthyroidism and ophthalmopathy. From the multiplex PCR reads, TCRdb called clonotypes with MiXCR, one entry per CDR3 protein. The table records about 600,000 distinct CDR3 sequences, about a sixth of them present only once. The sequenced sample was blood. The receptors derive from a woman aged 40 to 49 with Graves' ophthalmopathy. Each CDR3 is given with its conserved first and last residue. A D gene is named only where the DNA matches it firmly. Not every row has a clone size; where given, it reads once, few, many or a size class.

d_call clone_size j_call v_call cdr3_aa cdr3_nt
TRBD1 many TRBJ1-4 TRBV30 CAWPPGQRNEKLFF TGTGCCTGGCCACCGGGACAGAGAAATGAAAAACTGTTTTTT
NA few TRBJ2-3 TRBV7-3 CASSQRTNTDTQYF TGTGCCAGCAGCCAAAGGACTAACACAGATACGCAGTATTTT
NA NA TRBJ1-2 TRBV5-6 CASSGPPGGLQWTF TGTGCCAGCAGCGGGCCACCGGGAGGGTTGCAGTGGACCTTC
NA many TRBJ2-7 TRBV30 CAWSNSYEQYF TGTGCCTGGAGTAACTCCTACGAGCAGTACTTC
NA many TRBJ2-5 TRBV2 CASGWGYQETQYF TGTGCCAGCGGGTGGGGGTACCAAGAGACCCAGTACTTC
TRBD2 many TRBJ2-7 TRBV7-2 CASSQTSGRSTEQYF TGTGCCAGCAGCCAAACTAGCGGGAGATCTACCGAGCAGTACTTC
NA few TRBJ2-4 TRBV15 CATSRPTPLGPGIQYF TGTGCCACCAGCAGGCCTACCCCTTTGGGGCCGGGCATTCAGTACTTC
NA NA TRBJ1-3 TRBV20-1 CSARETGNTIYF TGCAGTGCTAGAGAAACCGGAAACACCATATATTTT
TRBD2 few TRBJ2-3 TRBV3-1 CASSQGRVGLAGVLDTQYF TGTGCCAGCAGCCAAGGGCGGGTAGGGCTAGCGGGAGTTTTGGATACGCAGTATTTT
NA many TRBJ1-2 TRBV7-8 CASSLARGTGYGYTF TGTGCCAGCAGCTTAGCGCGGGGTACCGGCTATGGCTACACCTTC